This passage covers 4 T cell receptor beta chains from one sample sequenced in a study of OX40 agonist ivuxolimab in advanced cancers. Libraries were constructed by the immunoSEQ multiplex PCR assay. TCRdb mirrors the immuneACCESS table, restricted to in-frame sequences. Some clones are absent from its copies; in checked studies, under half trace to an unresolved V gene, and the reason for the others is unknown. This sample holds 27,000 or so clones; more than 70% were observed only once. Clones ranked in the top ten supply roughly a fifth of the sample. This sample comprised CD4+ or CD8+ T cells sorted from blood, obtained in a trial of the OX40 agonist ivuxolimab. The receptors come from an adult with an advanced solid tumor such as melanoma, head and neck, liver or kidney cancer.

V is TRBV28 and J is TRBJ2-7; possible D gene TRBD2, 6 bases. The germline CDR1 and CDR2 sequences are MDHEN and SYDVKM. Trimming removed 7 bases from V and 4 bases from J, with 14 bases in between. This CDR3 is built from 13 residues. This chain's CDR3 is CASNRLVRYEQYF. The CDR3 DNA follows: TGTGCCAGCAACCGACTAGTAAGGTACGAGCAGTACTTC.

V usage is TRBV9 and J usage is TRBJ2-3, with D perhaps matching TRBD2 (7 bases). This CDR3 is built from 16 residues. Trimming shortened V by 5 bases and J by 3 bases, and 19 bases separated the two germline ends. Germline V gives CDR1 SGDLS, CDR2 YYNGEE. The CDR3 nucleotides are TGTGCCAGCAGTTCCAGGGCCGGGGGGCTTACAGATACGCAGTATTTT. It translates to CASSSRAGGLTDTQYF. The whole variable domain, filled in from reference TRBV9 and TRBJ2-3, reads DSGVTQTPKHLITATGQRVTLRCSPRSGDLSVYWYQQSLDQGLQFLIQYYNGEERAKGNILERFSAQQFPDLHSELNLSSLELGDSALYFCASSSRAGGLTDTQYFGPGTRLTVL.

V is TRBV4-1 and J is TRBJ2-1, with D possibly TRBD1 on 6 matching bases. V shed 4 bases and J shed 10 bases, with 17 bases lying between them. The length of the CDR3 is 14 residues. Germline V gene lookup returns CDR1 MGHRA and CDR2 YSYEKL. The CDR3 is CASSRIGQRTEQFF. The DNA for the CDR3 is TGCGCCAGCAGCCGGATAGGACAGAGGACGGAGCAGTTCTTC.

The chain joins TRBV11-2 to TRBJ1-2; no clear D gene. This CDR3 is built from 16 residues. Germline loops: CDR1 SGHAT, CDR2 FQNNGV. V lost 1 base, J lost 7 bases, and 19 bases lay in between. CDR3 residues: CASSLAGGGSPPGYTF. CDR3 in DNA: TGTGCCAGCAGCTTAGCAGGCGGCGGAAGCCCTCCTGGCTACACCTTC. Variable domain in full (rest from reference TRBV11-2 and TRBJ1-2): EAGVAQSPRYKIIEKRQSVAFWCNPISGHATLYWYQQILGQGPKLLIQFQNNGVVDDSQLPKDRFSAERLKGVDSTLKIQPAKLEDSAVYLCASSLAGGGSPPGYTFGSGTRLTVV.